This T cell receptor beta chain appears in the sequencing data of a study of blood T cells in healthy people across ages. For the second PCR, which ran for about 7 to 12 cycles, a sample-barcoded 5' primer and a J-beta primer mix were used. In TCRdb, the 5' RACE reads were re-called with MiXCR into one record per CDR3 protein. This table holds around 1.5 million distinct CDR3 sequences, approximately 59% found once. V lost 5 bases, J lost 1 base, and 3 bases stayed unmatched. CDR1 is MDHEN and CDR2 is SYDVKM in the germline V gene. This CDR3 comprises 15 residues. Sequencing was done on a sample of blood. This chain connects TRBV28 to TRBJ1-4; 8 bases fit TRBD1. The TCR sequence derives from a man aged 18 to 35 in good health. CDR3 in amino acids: CASSSTGGTNEKLFF. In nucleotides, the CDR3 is TGTGCCAGCAGTAGTACAGGGGGAACTAATGAAAAACTGTTTTTT. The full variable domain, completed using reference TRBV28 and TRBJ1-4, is DVKVTQSSRYLVKRTGEKVFLECVQDMDHENMFWYRQDPGLGLRLIYFSYDVKMKEKGDIPEGYSVSREKKERFSLILESASTNQTSMYLCASSSTGGTNEKLFFGSGTQLSVL.